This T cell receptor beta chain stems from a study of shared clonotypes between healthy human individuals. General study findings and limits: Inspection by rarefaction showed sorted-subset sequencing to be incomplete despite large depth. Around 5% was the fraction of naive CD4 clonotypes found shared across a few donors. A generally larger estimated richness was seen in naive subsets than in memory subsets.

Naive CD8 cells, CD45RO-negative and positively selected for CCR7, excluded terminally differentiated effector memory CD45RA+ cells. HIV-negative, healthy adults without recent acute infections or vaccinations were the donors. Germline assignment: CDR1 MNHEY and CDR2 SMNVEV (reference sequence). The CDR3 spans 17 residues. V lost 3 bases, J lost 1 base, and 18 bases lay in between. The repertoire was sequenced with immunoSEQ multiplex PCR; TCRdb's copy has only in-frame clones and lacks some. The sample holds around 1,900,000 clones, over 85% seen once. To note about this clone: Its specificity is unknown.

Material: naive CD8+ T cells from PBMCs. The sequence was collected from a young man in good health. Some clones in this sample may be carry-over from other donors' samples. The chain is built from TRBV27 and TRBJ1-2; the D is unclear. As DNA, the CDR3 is TGTGCCAGCAGTTTGCATCATATTTTCATAGGTAACTATGGCTACACCTTC. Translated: CASSLHHIFIGNYGYTF.